This TCR beta chain was recorded in a study of blood T cells in healthy people across ages. Overall study findings and caveats: One million T cells yielded diversity estimates that were considered underestimates. A roughly linear age-dependent decrease characterized TCR beta diversity per million T cells.

For the second PCR, which ran for 7 to 11 cycles, a sample-barcoded 5' primer and a J-beta primer mix were used. Carrying 12 random nucleotides, a template-switch adaptor labeled each individual cDNA molecule. One entry per CDR3 protein, called by TCRdb with MiXCR from the 5' RACE reads. Among fewer than 1,000,000 distinct CDR3 sequences listed, more than 40% were seen once. CDR3 length equals 14 residues. Germline trimming cut 7 bases from V and 13 bases from J; bases unmatched to any gene: 13. The germline CDR1 and CDR2 sequences are SNHLY and FYNNEI. Details on this clonotype: Its target is not known. This clone may be a read error of a much larger clone one base away.

The clonotype was recovered from a man between 60 and 70 years old in good health. The rearrangement uses TRBV2 and TRBJ2-1; TRBD2 matches 10 bases. Sequencing was carried out using blood. The CDR3 sequence: CASTAGTSEETQFF. CDR3 in DNA: TGTGCCAGCACCGCCGGGACTAGCGAGGAGACCCAGTTCTTC.